A single sample gave rise to the 5 T cell receptor beta chains below, sequenced in a study of blood T cells in healthy people across ages. A second PCR, run for roughly 7 to 11 cycles, used a sample-barcoded 5' primer plus a J-beta primer mix. TCRdb re-derived calls from the 5' RACE reads in MiXCR, one entry per CDR3 protein. This table has about 1.8 million distinct CDR3 sequences, 49% appearing once. Sequenced material: blood. These TCRs come from a woman aged 40 to 50 in good health.

This chain links TRBV6-5 with TRBJ1-5; D is possibly TRBD1 (6 bases). The CDR3 sequence is 15 residues long. Germline values: CDR1 MNHEY, CDR2 SVGAGI. Trimming removed 5 bases at V and 2 bases at J, with 13 bases between. The CDR3: CASSATGWGNQPQHF. For the CDR3, the DNA is TGTGCCAGCAGTGCGACAGGTTGGGGCAATCAGCCCCAGCATTTT.

The V and J genes are TRBV28 and TRBJ2-7, with 7 bases aligning to TRBD2. Germline loops: CDR1 MDHEN, CDR2 SYDVKM. The CDR3 is 14 amino acids. After removal of 8 bases from V and 2 bases from J, the junction contained 9 bases not matched to a gene. CDR3 bases: TGTGCCAGCCGCCTTAGCGGGCCGGCCTACGAGCAGTACTTC. Its translation is CASRLSGPAYEQYF.

This chain links TRBV10-2 with TRBJ2-5; the D gene is possibly TRBD1 (6 bases). The CDR3 sequence is 16 residues long. Germline V CDR1 and CDR2: WSHSY, SAAADI. V was trimmed by 6 bases and J by 5 bases, leaving 22 bases between them. Here the CDR3 reads CASSEGDQSIGETQYF. The CDR3, as DNA: TGCGCCAGCAGCGAGGGGGATCAGAGTATTGGGGAGACCCAGTACTTC.

This chain joins TRBV29-1 and TRBJ2-7; no clear D gene. Germline lookup yields CDR1 SQVTM and CDR2 ANQGSEA. The CDR3 length is 11 residues. V gave up 6 bases and J gave up 4 bases, with 10 bases separating them. As DNA, the CDR3 is TGCAGCGTGGGCATGGGTTACGAGCAGTACTTC. This gives the protein CSVGMGYEQYF.

The V call is TRBV25-1, the J call TRBJ1-2, with a possible D match to TRBD1 (5 bases). Deletions cut 2 bases from V and 8 bases from J, with 15 bases between. CDR3 length: 14 amino acids. Germline-derived CDR1 and CDR2 are MGHDK and SYGVNS. As DNA, the CDR3 is TGTGCCAGCAGTGAAGTCTACGTTGCAGGGGGCTACACCTTC. It yields the protein CASSEVYVAGGYTF.